This T cell receptor beta chain was recovered during a study of shared clonotypes between healthy human individuals. Study observations and caveats: Rarefaction analysis demonstrated incomplete sorted-subset sequencing notwithstanding large depth. Across subsets, estimated richness was generally greater for naive than for memory populations. Among non-shared clonotypes, generation probabilities were lower than among those shared by all four donors.

Assay used: immunoSEQ multiplex PCR; TCRdb lists only in-frame clones, some missing. Of roughly 1 million clones in the sample, approximately 68% were seen once. The healthy adult donors were HIV-negative and reported no recent acute infections or vaccinations. Comment on this clone: Its target is unknown.

The sequencing sample was made of memory CD4+ T cells sorted from blood. Subset given: CD45RA-negative fraction. The receptor was isolated from a man in his late teens or twenties in good health.

CDR3 sequence: CASSLGAGNTIYF. CDR3 in DNA: TGTGCCAGCAGCTTAGGCGCTGGAAACACCATATATTTT. This chain links TRBV7-8 with TRBJ1-3; D not certain. The germline V gene has CDR1 SGHVS and CDR2 FQNEAQ. The V end lost 1 base, the J end lost 2 bases, and 3 bases lay between the germline ends. This CDR3 is 13 amino acids long. The full variable domain, its missing parts supplied by reference TRBV7-8 and TRBJ1-3, is GAGVSQSPRYKVAKRGQDVALRCDPISGHVSLFWYQQALGQGPEFLTYFQNEAQLDKSGLPSDRFFAERPEGSVSTLKIQRTQQEDSAVYLCASSLGAGNTIYFGEGSWLTVV.